These T cell receptor beta chains were read from a single sample in a study of T cells in Graves' hyperthyroidism and ophthalmopathy. TCRdb re-derived calls from the multiplex PCR reads in MiXCR, one entry per CDR3 protein. The data show 600,000 or so distinct CDR3 sequences, with around 15% seen just once and over 3.5% held by the top ten. The sample was blood. These receptors all stem from a woman aged 30 to 39 with Graves' hyperthyroidism. The CDR3 runs from the conserved cysteine through the conserved F or W. The D gene is left open where the match is weak. Not every row has a clone size; where given, it reads once, few, many or a size class.

j_call v_call d_call clone_size cdr3_aa cdr3_nt
TRBJ2-1 TRBV18 TRBD2 . CASSSRREGGYNEQFF TGTGCCAGCTCGTCTCGGAGGGAGGGCGGCTACAATGAGCAGTTCTTC
TRBJ2-1 TRBV20-1 . . CSARDAGLNEQFF TGCAGTGCTAGAGATGCAGGGTTAAATGAGCAGTTCTTC
TRBJ1-5 TRBV6-2/TRBV6-3 TRBD1 few CASTDRAGKPQHF TGTGCCAGCACCGACAGGGCGGGGAAGCCCCAGCATTTT
TRBJ2-1 TRBV7-9 . many CASSKRLQAYNEQFF TGTGCCAGCAGCAAAAGACTCCAGGCCTACAATGAGCAGTTCTTC
TRBJ2-7 TRBV11-2 TRBD2 many CASSPGLAGEINEQYF TGTGCCAGCAGCCCGGGACTAGCGGGAGAAATAAACGAGCAGTACTTC
TRBJ1-2 TRBV10-2 . . CASSDNSEGRVYGYTF TGCGCCAGCAGTGATAATTCCGAGGGTCGGGTCTATGGCTACACCTTC
TRBJ1-3 TRBV28 . many CASIPASVQGSGNTIYF TGTGCCAGCATTCCGGCTTCTGTCCAGGGCTCTGGAAACACCATATATTTT
TRBJ2-7 TRBV28 . many CASSFTGTNYEQYF TGTGCCAGCAGTTTTACCGGGACAAATTACGAGCAGTACTTC
TRBJ1-5 TRBV6-2/TRBV6-3 . . CASSSDSLAINSNQPQHF TGTGCCAGCAGTTCCGACAGCCTCGCGATAAATAGCAATCAGCCCCAGCATTTT
TRBJ1-5 TRBV5-6 . . CASSPGASRNQPQHF TGTGCCAGCAGCCCTGGGGCCAGCCGGAATCAGCCCCAGCATTTT
TRBJ2-1 TRBV7-9 . few CASSVGWPEGNEQFF TGTGCCAGCAGCGTGGGCTGGCCGGAGGGCAATGAGCAGTTCTTC
TRBJ2-1 TRBV7-9 TRBD2 . CASSLVGREMDEQFF TGTGCCAGCAGCTTAGTGGGGCGGGAGATGGACGAGCAGTTCTTC
TRBJ2-2 TRBV28 TRBD2 . CASSLREGPNTGELFF TGTGCCAGCAGTTTAAGGGAGGGCCCGAACACCGGGGAGCTGTTTTTT
TRBJ2-7 TRBV19 . many CASSSTAGSYEQYF TGTGCCAGTAGTTCCACGGCGGGCTCCTACGAGCAGTACTTC
TRBJ1-1 TRBV5-1 . . CASSKGRNTEAFF TGCGCCAGCAGCAAGGGGAGGAACACTGAAGCTTTCTTT
TRBJ1-1 TRBV7-8 . . CASSSDGGLGEAFF TGTGCCAGCAGCTCCGACGGGGGGCTGGGTGAAGCTTTCTTT
TRBJ2-7 TRBV5-1 . many CASSPSSGRTYEQYF TGCGCCAGCAGCCCCTCCAGCGGTCGCACCTACGAGCAGTACTTC
TRBJ2-7 TRBV19 . . CASSIAVWGEKVSYEQYF TGTGCCAGTAGTATAGCGGTATGGGGGGAGAAAGTATCCTACGAGCAGTACTTC
TRBJ2-7 TRBV10-3 . . CAITVEPLVRDEQYF TGTGCCATCACAGTAGAGCCACTAGTAAGGGACGAGCAGTACTTC
TRBJ1-5 TRBV3-1 . . CASSQEGGRISNQPQHF TGTGCCAGCAGCCAAGAAGGGGGAAGAATAAGCAATCAGCCCCAGCATTTT
TRBJ1-5 TRBV5-5 . many CASSLIGGRSYSNQPQHF TGTGCCAGCAGCCTAATCGGGGGGAGAAGTTATAGCAATCAGCCCCAGCATTTT
TRBJ2-7 TRBV12-3/TRBV12-4 . . CASSNEFPGFGYYEQYF TGTGCCAGCAGCAACGAATTCCCAGGGTTTGGGTACTACGAGCAGTACTTC
TRBJ1-3 TRBV19 . . CASIRDLFSGNTIYF TGTGCTAGCATCCGGGACCTTTTCTCTGGAAACACCATATATTTT
TRBJ2-7 TRBV10-2 . . CASSEIGAGFDEQYF TGCGCCAGCAGTGAGATAGGGGCGGGATTTGACGAGCAGTACTTC
TRBJ2-5 TRBV3-1 TRBD2 few CASSQELASGPEETQYF TGTGCCAGCAGCCAAGAGCTAGCTAGCGGACCTGAAGAGACCCAGTACTTC
TRBJ2-2 TRBV7-2 TRBD1 few CASSDRGRNTGELFF TGTGCCAGCAGTGACAGGGGTCGGAACACCGGGGAGCTGTTTTTT
TRBJ2-2 TRBV6-2/TRBV6-3 . many CASSYSISTGELFF TGTGCCAGCAGTTACTCGATCTCCACCGGGGAGCTGTTTTTT
TRBJ2-2 TRBV28 TRBD2 many CASSGGGRASGELFF TGTGCCAGCAGCGGCGGCGGGAGGGCCTCTGGGGAGCTGTTTTTT
TRBJ2-7 TRBV6-1 . few CATSGTGYEQYF TGTGCCACCTCCGGGACGGGCTACGAGCAGTACTTC